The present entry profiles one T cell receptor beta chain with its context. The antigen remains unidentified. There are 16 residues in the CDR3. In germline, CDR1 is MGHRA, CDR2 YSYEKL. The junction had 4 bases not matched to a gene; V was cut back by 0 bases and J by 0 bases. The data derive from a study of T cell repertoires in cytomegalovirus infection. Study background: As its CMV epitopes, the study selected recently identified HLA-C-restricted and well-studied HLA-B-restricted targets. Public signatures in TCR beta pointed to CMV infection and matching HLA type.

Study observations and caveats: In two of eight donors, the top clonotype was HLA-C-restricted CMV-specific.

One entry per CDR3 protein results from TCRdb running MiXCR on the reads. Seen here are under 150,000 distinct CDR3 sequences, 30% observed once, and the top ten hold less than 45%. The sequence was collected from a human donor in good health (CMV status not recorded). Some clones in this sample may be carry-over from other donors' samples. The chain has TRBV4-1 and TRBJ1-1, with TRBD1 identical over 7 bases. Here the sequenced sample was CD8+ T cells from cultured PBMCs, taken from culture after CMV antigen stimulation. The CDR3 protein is CASSQEGQALNTEAFF. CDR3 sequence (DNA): TGCGCCAGCAGCCAAGAAGGACAGGCGCTGAACACTGAAGCTTTCTTT.